The 17 T cell receptor beta chains below were found in one sample sequenced in a study of cytomegalovirus exposure and HLA in healthy donors. It was with 60 Vbeta and 13 Jbeta primers that the PCR ran. The data were produced by immunoSEQ multiplex PCR, yet TCRdb's version contains in-frame clones alone and is incomplete. The table has 110,000 or so clones, over 70% seen once. The source material was PBMCs. Receptors were obtained from a woman between 40 and 55 years old in good health and CMV-seropositive.

This clone showed up just once. The rearrangement joins TRBV5-4 to TRBJ2-5; 14 bases align to TRBD2. Germline V gene lookup returns CDR1 SGHNT and CDR2 YYREEE (reference sequence). CDR3 size: 16 residues. The V segment lost 4 bases and the J segment 5 bases; nucleotides outside the gene matches: 7. The CDR3 DNA sequence: TGTGCCAGCAGCCTAGGGACTAGCGGGGGAGGGGAGACCCAGTACTTC. Protein sequence: CASSLGTSGGGETQYF.

The chain couples TRBV5-4 to TRBJ2-5, with D perhaps TRBD1 (6 bases). Judging by the DNA end, TRBJ2-7 fits better; the J call may be wrong. Germline V CDR1 and CDR2: SGHNT, YYREEE (reference sequence). The CDR3 totals 13 residues. CDR3 DNA: TGTGCCAGCAGCCCGACGGACAGATACGAGCAGTACTTC. This translates into CASSPTDRYEQYF.

There are a few counts of this clone. V usage is TRBV4-2 and J usage is TRBJ2-7, with D perhaps TRBD1 (6 bases). V lost 1 base and J 3 bases, leaving 7 bases between the germline ends. Germline assignment: CDR1 LGHNA and CDR2 YNFKEQ. CDR3 length: 13 residues. The CDR3: CASSQVRGYEQYF. The CDR3 bases are TGTGCCAGCAGCCAAGTCAGGGGCTACGAGCAGTACTTC.

This sequence joins TRBV2 and TRBJ2-7; 9 bases fit TRBD1. Losses at the gene ends were 8 bases for V and 6 bases for J; bases not matched to a gene: 11. The CDR3 consists of 14 residues. Germline V gives CDR1 SNHLY, CDR2 FYNNEI. CDR3: CASAVGTGFFEQYF. The CDR3 bases are TGTGCCAGCGCGGTGGGGACAGGGTTTTTCGAGCAGTACTTC. The full variable domain, its missing parts supplied by reference TRBV2 and TRBJ2-7, is EPEVTQTPSHQVTQMGQEVILRCVPISNHLYFYWYRQILGQKVEFLVSFYNNEISEKSEIFDDQFSVERPDGSNFTLKIRSTKLEDSAMYFCASAVGTGFFEQYFGPGTRLTVT.

This chain links TRBV6-1 with TRBJ2-3; perhaps TRBD1 as D (7 bases). The CDR3 has 14 residues. CDR1 is MNHNS, CDR2 SASEGT, per germline. The V and J ends lost 6 bases and 5 bases respectively, with 15 bases between them. This chain's CDR3 is CASRKEGAVDTQYF. CDR3 nucleotide sequence: TGTGCCAGCAGAAAGGAGGGGGCGGTAGATACGCAGTATTTT.

The V and J genes are TRBV2 and TRBJ1-1, with D possibly being TRBD1 (5 bases). The CDR3 has 14 residues. V was cut by 1 base and J by 5 bases, with 11 bases left in between. Germline V gene sequence: CDR1 SNHLY, CDR2 FYNNEI. The CDR3: CASSEGDWGTEAFF. The CDR3 DNA follows: TGTGCCAGCAGTGAAGGGGACTGGGGAACTGAAGCTTTCTTT.

The chain has TRBV5-1 and TRBJ1-1; possibly TRBD1 for D (5 bases). Germline V gene lookup returns CDR1 SGHRS and CDR2 YFSETQ. Trimming cost V 0 bases and J 0 bases, with 6 bases left between them. This CDR3 region has 14 residues. Here the CDR3 DNA reads TGCGCCAGCAGCTTGGAGGGGCTGAACACTGAAGCTTTCTTT. Its protein is CASSLEGLNTEAFF.

The chain combines TRBV7-9 with TRBJ2-2; D possibly corresponds to TRBD2 (5 bases). Per germline, CDR1 SEHNR and CDR2 FQNEAQ (reference sequence). The CDR3 runs to 12 residues. Trimming stripped 4 bases from V and 10 bases from J, with 10 bases between. CDR3 region: CASSSFGVELFF. DNA for the CDR3: TGTGCCAGCAGCTCCTTCGGGGTGGAGCTGTTTTTT.

This clone was counted between two and nine times. The chain couples TRBV2 to TRBJ2-1, with 10 bases matching TRBD2. The germline CDR1 and CDR2 sequences are SNHLY and FYNNEI. The junction had 2 bases not matched to a gene; V was cut back by 5 bases and J by 10 bases. The CDR3 is 12 residues long. CDR3 nucleotides: TGTGCCAGCAGTTCACTAGCGGGAGAGCAGTTCTTC. It translates to CASSSLAGEQFF.

Written as DNA, the CDR3 is TGTGCCAGCAGCTTACAGGTAACCCTCACTGAAGCTTTCTTT. Translation gives CASSLQVTLTEAFF. The V call is TRBV7-9, the J call TRBJ1-1; D gene ambiguous. V lost 2 bases to trimming and J lost 4 bases, with 11 bases between them. The CDR3 runs to 14 residues. The germline CDR1 and CDR2 sequences are SEHNR and FQNEAQ (reference sequence). The complete variable domain, with remaining parts taken from reference TRBV7-9 and TRBJ1-1, reads DTGVSQNPRHKITKRGQNVTFRCDPISEHNRLYWYRQTLGQGPEFLTYFQNEAQLEKSRLLSDRFSAERPKGSFSTLEIQRTEQGDSAMYLCASSLQVTLTEAFFGQGTRLTVV.

This clone was recorded only once. The J gene is TRBJ2-3, the V gene TRBV11-3; 10 nucleotides agree with TRBD2. The CDR3 length is 16 residues. CDR1 SGHNT and CDR2 YENEEA come from the germline V gene. With V trimmed by 5 bases and J by 0 bases, 5 bases remained unmatched. The CDR3 reads CASSLVAGGSTDTQYF. The CDR3 DNA reads as TGTGCCAGCAGCCTCGTAGCGGGAGGAAGCACAGATACGCAGTATTTT. Together with reference TRBV11-3 and TRBJ2-3, the CDR3 gives the full variable domain: EAGVVQSPRYKIIEKKQPVAFWCNPISGHNTLYWYLQNLGQGPELLIRYENEEAVDDSQLPKDRFSAERLKGVDSTLKIQPAELGDSAVYLCASSLVAGGSTDTQYFGPGTRLTVL.

This chain links TRBV5-1 with TRBJ2-2; 7 bases fit TRBD1. CDR3 length equals 15 residues. The germline CDR1 and CDR2 sequences are SGHRS and YFSETQ. V lost 5 bases, J lost 3 bases, and 7 bases stayed unmatched. CDR3 sequence reads: CASSTGQLHTGELFF. In DNA form, the CDR3 reads TGCGCCAGCAGTACGGGACAGCTACACACCGGGGAGCTGTTTTTT.

V and J are TRBV7-2 and TRBJ2-3; TRBD2 aligns across 7 bases. In germline, CDR1 is SGHTA, CDR2 FQGNSA. Losses at the gene ends were 5 bases for V and 3 bases for J; bases not matched to a gene: 14. This CDR3 contains 17 residues. In DNA, the CDR3 is TGTGCCAGCAGCCCCCGGGTGGAGCGGGGTGGTACAGATACGCAGTATTTT. Protein product: CASSPRVERGGTDTQYF.

The chain joins TRBV18 to TRBJ1-1; 10 nucleotides agree with TRBD1. CDR1 is KGHSH, CDR2 LQKENI, per germline. The V gene end was trimmed by 3 bases and the J gene end by 6 bases; junction bases not matched to a gene: 4. The CDR3 spans 14 residues. This chain's CDR3 is CASSPMDRGAEAFF. In DNA, the CDR3 is TGTGCCAGCTCACCTATGGACAGGGGGGCTGAAGCTTTCTTT.

This chain uses TRBV4-1 with TRBJ2-5; 15 nucleotides line up with TRBD2. The germline V gene encodes CDR1 MGHRA and CDR2 YSYEKL. The junction had 4 bases not matched to a gene; V was cut back by 2 bases and J by 0 bases. The CDR3 runs to 18 residues. CDR3 coding DNA: TGCGCCAGCAGCCAACGGACTAGCGGGAGGGGGTACCAAGAGACCCAGTACTTC. Its translation: CASSQRTSGRGYQETQYF.

The chain recombines TRBV7-2 with TRBJ2-3; D perhaps matches TRBD2 (6 bases). V was cut by 3 bases and J by 8 bases, with 12 bases left in between. Germline V gives CDR1 SGHTA, CDR2 FQGNSA. The CDR3 consists of 13 residues. The CDR3 DNA sequence: TGTGCCAGCAGCTTCGGGGGTAGGGGTACGCAGTATTTT. It codes for CASSFGGRGTQYF.

The chain uses TRBV7-2 and TRBJ2-2, with TRBD1 identical over 8 bases. Germline CDR1 reads SGHTA; CDR2 reads FQGNSA. The CDR3 extends over 16 amino acids. J lost 6 bases, V lost 5 bases, and 11 bases had no gene match. The CDR3 nucleotides are TGTGCCAGCAGCAAACAGGGGGGAGGTGGCGCCGGGGAGCTGTTTTTT. This gives the protein CASSKQGGGGAGELFF.